This T cell receptor beta chain came from a study of CD8 T cells in Susac syndrome. Study results and limitations: The relatively small number of individuals in the TCR sequencing and HLA analysis was acknowledged by the study.

Regarding this clonotype: Its target is not known.

The RNA input was about 0.5 to 1 ug, and it was reverse transcribed with random hexamers. In TCRdb, the immunoSEQ multiplex PCR reads were re-called with MiXCR into one record per CDR3 protein. The sample yields under 200,000 distinct CDR3 sequences, approximately 95% seen once. The TCR comes from a human donor with multiple sclerosis. Sequencing was done on a sample of CD8+ T cells from PBMCs.

The CDR3 loop reads CASSLFLHFSYEQYF. In DNA form, the CDR3 reads TGTGCCAGCAGTTTATTTCTCCATTTTTCGTACGAGCAGTACTTC. This chain joins TRBV28 and TRBJ2-7, with D unclear. CDR1 is MDHEN, CDR2 SYDVKM, per germline. V lost 1 base to trimming and J lost 4 bases, with 14 bases between them. There are 15 residues in the CDR3. The full variable domain, its missing parts supplied by reference TRBV28 and TRBJ2-7, is DVKVTQSSRYLVKRTGEKVFLECVQDMDHENMFWYRQDPGLGLRLIYFSYDVKMKEKGDIPEGYSVSREKKERFSLILESASTNQTSMYLCASSLFLHFSYEQYFGPGTRLTVT.